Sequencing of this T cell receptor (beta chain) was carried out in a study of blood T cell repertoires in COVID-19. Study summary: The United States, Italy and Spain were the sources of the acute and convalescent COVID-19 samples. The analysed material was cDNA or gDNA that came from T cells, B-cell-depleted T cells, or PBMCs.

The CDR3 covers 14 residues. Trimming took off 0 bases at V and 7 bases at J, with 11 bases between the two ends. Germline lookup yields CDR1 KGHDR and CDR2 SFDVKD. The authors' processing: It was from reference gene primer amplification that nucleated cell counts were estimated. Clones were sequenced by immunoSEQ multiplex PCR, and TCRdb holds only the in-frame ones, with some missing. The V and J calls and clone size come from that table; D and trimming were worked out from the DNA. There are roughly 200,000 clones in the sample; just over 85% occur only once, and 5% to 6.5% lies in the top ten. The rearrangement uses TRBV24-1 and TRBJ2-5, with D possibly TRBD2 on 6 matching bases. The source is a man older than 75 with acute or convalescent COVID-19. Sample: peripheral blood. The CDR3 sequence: CATSDLGGQGTQYF. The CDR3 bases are TGTGCCACCAGTGATTTGGGAGGGCAGGGGACCCAGTACTTC.